The sequence of this T cell receptor beta chain was determined in a study of CD8 T cells in Susac syndrome. The authors sequenced TCR beta from blood CD8+ and CD4+ T cells. Included as multiple sclerosis controls were treatment-naive patients who had stable or active relapsing-remitting disease. Random-hexamer reverse transcription was applied to about 0.45 to 1 ug RNA. Amplification of the TCR beta CDR3 was carried out by immunoSEQ multiplex PCR, which spanned a total of 54 Vbeta and 13 Jbeta segments. From the immunoSEQ multiplex PCR reads, TCRdb called clonotypes with MiXCR, one entry per CDR3 protein. Of roughly 330,000 distinct CDR3 sequences in the sample, around 90% are singletons; the top ten hold around 0.07%. Germline V gene sequence: CDR1 LNHNV, CDR2 YYDKDF (reference sequence). V lost 3 bases to trimming and J lost 4 bases; unmatched junction nucleotides: 4. This CDR3 comprises 14 residues.

The sample taken for sequencing was CD4+ T cells from PBMCs. The receptor was isolated from a human donor with multiple sclerosis. The genes are TRBV15 and TRBJ2-3; 7 nucleotides match TRBD2. The CDR3 loop reads CATSRGLAADTQYF. CDR3 DNA: TGTGCCACCAGCAGGGGGCTAGCGGCAGATACGCAGTATTTT.